The 27 T cell receptor beta chains in this list originate from one sample, sequenced in a study of T cell repertoires in cytomegalovirus infection. Antigens for these TCRs are unknown. A single record per CDR3 protein comes from TCRdb applying MiXCR to the reads. The repertoire has 830,000 or so distinct CDR3 sequences, approximately 32% of them found once; the top ten carry approximately 13%. The starting material was cultured CD8+ T cells from PBMCs, obtained from culture after CMV antigen stimulation. These receptors came from a human donor in good health (CMV status not recorded). Some clones in this sample may be carry-over from other donors' samples.

This clonotype was seen a handful of times. V gene TRBV5-5 combines with J gene TRBJ2-5; D uncertain. Germline V gene sequence: CDR1 SGHKS, CDR2 YYEKEE (reference sequence). The CDR3 is 17 amino acids. The V end lost 4 bases, the J end lost 5 bases, and 24 bases lay between the germline ends. Written as DNA, the CDR3 is TGTGCCAGCAGCCAAATTCCTATAGTCCAAAGCGTGGAGACCCAGTACTTC. Encoded protein: CASSQIPIVQSVETQYF.

On this clonotype: Germline is not matched at one junction end, which may reflect a read error. The J gene is TRBJ1-6, the V gene TRBV7-6; D not resolved. The germline V gene encodes CDR1 SGHVS and CDR2 FNYEAQ. CDR3 length equals 14 residues. DNA for the CDR3: TGTGCCAGCAACTTAATCATGGGGTCTTCACCCCTCCACTTT. Protein sequence: CASNLIMGSSPLHF.

This clonotype is a singleton in its sample. The chain uses TRBV19 and TRBJ1-6, with 10 positions matching TRBD1. This CDR3 has 15 residues. V gave up 7 bases and J gave up 10 bases; unmatched junction bases: 10. The germline gives CDR1 LNHDA, CDR2 SQIVND (reference sequence). The DNA for the CDR3 is TGTGCCAGTATCTCTACGACAGGGGGCAGGTCACCCCTCCACTTT. Its translation: CASISTTGGRSPLHF. Full variable domain (outside the CDR3, taken from reference TRBV19 and TRBJ1-6): DGGITQSPKYLFRKEGQNVTLSCEQNLNHDAMYWYRQDPGQGLRLIYYSQIVNDFQKGDIAEGYSVSREKKESFPLTVTSAQKNPTAFYLCASISTTGGRSPLHFGNGTRLTVT.

This clonotype has only a few counts. V usage is TRBV4-3 and J usage is TRBJ2-1; perhaps TRBD2 as D (5 bases). Germline V gene lookup returns CDR1 LGHNA and CDR2 YSLEER. V lost 1 base to trimming and J lost 7 bases, with 14 bases between them. The CDR3 runs 15 residues. In nucleotides, the CDR3 is TGCGCCAGCAGCCAAGGTGAGGGCCCGGGGAATGAGCAGTTCTTC. Protein: CASSQGEGPGNEQFF.

V usage is TRBV10-1 and J usage is TRBJ1-1; 9 bases fit TRBD1. The CDR3 contains 18 residues. CDR1 WNHNN and CDR2 SYGVQD come from the germline V gene (reference sequence). Trimming cost V 2 bases and J 5 bases; bases outside gene matches: 15. The DNA of the CDR3 is TGCGCCAGCAGTGAGCCAAGGACAGGGGCCGCTTTGGGGACTGAAGCTTTCTTT. Protein: CASSEPRTGAALGTEAFF.

V usage is TRBV27 and J usage is TRBJ1-2; D not certain. Per germline, CDR1 MNHEY and CDR2 SMNVEV (reference sequence). With 5 bases removed from V and 0 bases from J, the gap between germline ends came to 13 bases. The CDR3 sequence is 15 residues long. DNA for the CDR3: TGTGCCAGCAGTCAGAGTAGTTTAGCTAACTATGGCTACACCTTC. This sequence encodes CASSQSSLANYGYTF.

This clonotype was observed a handful of times. J is TRBJ1-5 and V is TRBV4-1; D ambiguous. Trimming left V 2 bases short and J 2 bases short, with 13 bases between. The CDR3 length is 16 residues. Germline CDR1 and CDR2: MGHRA and YSYEKL. CDR3 sequence reads: CASSQTHMDGNQPQHF. CDR3 coding DNA: TGCGCCAGCAGCCAAACGCACATGGATGGCAATCAGCCCCAGCATTTT.

On this clonotype itself: Germline and junction disagree at one end, which may indicate a read error. The rearrangement joins TRBV2 to TRBJ2-1; the D gene is possibly TRBD1 (6 bases). This CDR3 has 13 amino acids. Germline V gene data show CDR1 as SNHLY and CDR2 as FYNNEI. Here the CDR3 DNA reads TGTGCCCGCAGCACAGGGAATCCCAATGAGCAGTTCTTC. Translation: CARSTGNPNEQFF.

About this clonotype itself: The germline gene is not matched at one end of the junction; a read error may be the cause. The CDR3 reads CANSLESGGQMNTEAFF. CDR3 sequence (DNA): TGTGCCAACAGCTTGGAATCTGGTGGGCAGATGAACACTGAAGCTTTCTTT. The V and J genes are TRBV5-6 and TRBJ1-1, with D hard to call. The CDR3 loop spans 17 amino acids. Germline assignment: CDR1 SGHDT and CDR2 YYEEEE.

This clonotype was seen a single time. V is TRBV7-6 and J is TRBJ2-3, with unresolved D. The V end was cut by 0 bases, the J end by 2 bases, with 9 bases between. Germline CDR1 is SGHVS and CDR2 is FNYEAQ. The length of the CDR3 is 15 residues. CDR3 bases: TGTGCCAGCAGCTTAGCCGCTAAGTCCACAGATACGCAGTATTTT. Translation: CASSLAAKSTDTQYF.

The V gene is TRBV5-1, the J gene TRBJ2-5, with TRBD2 identical over 14 bases. The CDR3 sequence is 17 residues long. The trim removed 3 bases at V and 1 base at J, leaving 5 bases unmatched. Germline V gene lookup returns CDR1 SGHRS and CDR2 YFSETQ. CDR3 coding DNA: TGCGCCAGCAGCTATGGACTAGCGGGGGGTACCCAAGAGACCCAGTACTTC. Translation gives CASSYGLAGGTQETQYF. Full variable domain (remainder filled in from reference TRBV5-1 and TRBJ2-5): KAGVTQTPRYLIKTRGQQVTLSCSPISGHRSVSWYQQTPGQGLQFLFEYFSETQRNKGNFPGRFSGRQFSNSRSEMNVSTLELGDSALYLCASSYGLAGGTQETQYFGPGTRLLVL.

J is TRBJ2-2 and V is TRBV7-9; D is unclear. Trimming left V 1 base short and J 6 bases short, with 9 bases between. This CDR3 spans 14 amino acids. Germline lookup yields CDR1 SEHNR and CDR2 FQNEAQ (reference sequence). The CDR3 nucleotides are TGTGCCAGCAGCTTAGTCGGAACACCCGGGGAGCTGTTTTTT. Translation: CASSLVGTPGELFF. Combining the CDR3 with reference TRBV7-9 and TRBJ2-2 gives the whole variable domain DTGVSQNPRHKITKRGQNVTFRCDPISEHNRLYWYRQTLGQGPEFLTYFQNEAQLEKSRLLSDRFSAERPKGSFSTLEIQRTEQGDSAMYLCASSLVGTPGELFFGEGSRLTVL.

The J gene is TRBJ2-5, the V gene TRBV7-2, with D perhaps being TRBD1 or TRBD2 (5 bases each). V lost 5 bases to trimming and J lost 2 bases, with 15 bases between them. This CDR3 contains 15 residues. The germline V gene encodes CDR1 SGHTA and CDR2 FQGNSA. For the CDR3, the DNA is TGTGCCAGCAGCCTCCGGGACGGTATACAAGAGACCCAGTACTTC. Its translation is CASSLRDGIQETQYF.

J is TRBJ2-7 and V is TRBV2; D remains unclear. Looked up from germline, CDR1 is SNHLY and CDR2 is FYNNEI. This CDR3 has 14 amino acids. V lost 6 bases, J lost 3 bases, and 15 bases lay in between. This CDR3 is CASRDFMDSYEQYV. CDR3 bases: TGTGCCAGCAGGGATTTTATGGATAGCTACGAGCAGTACGTC.

V and J are TRBV18 and TRBJ1-2; unclear D gene. Looked up from germline, CDR1 is KGHSH and CDR2 is LQKENI. V lost 0 bases, J lost 4 bases, and 9 bases lay in between. There are 14 residues in the CDR3. CDR3: CASSPPMGSYGYTF. CDR3 DNA sequence: TGTGCCAGCTCACCACCGATGGGGAGCTATGGCTACACCTTC.

This clonotype was found a few times. The junction differs from germline at one of its ends, possibly a read error. V is TRBV7-6 and J is TRBJ2-3; the match to TRBD2 covers 13 bases. The CDR3 consists of 17 residues. The V gene's germline CDR1 is SGHVS and CDR2 FNYEAQ. The CDR3 sequence is CASSLGLAGDSTDTQYF. The CDR3, as DNA: TGTGCTAGCAGCCTCGGACTAGCGGGGGATAGCACAGATACGCAGTATTTT.

A few counts support this clonotype. The chain has TRBV14 and TRBJ2-4; D is unclear. V dropped 3 bases and J dropped 7 bases, with 7 bases sitting between them. The germline CDR1 and CDR2 sequences are SGHDN and FVKESK. The CDR3 loop spans 12 amino acids. The CDR3 protein is CASSHGRNIQYF. The DNA for the CDR3 is TGTGCCAGCAGCCACGGACGGAACATTCAGTACTTC.

Ten or more counts support this clonotype. The V gene is TRBV7-9, the J gene TRBJ2-7; D remains unclear. Looked up from germline, CDR1 is SEHNR and CDR2 is FQNEAQ (reference sequence). The CDR3 length is 18 residues. V lost 5 bases, J lost 0 bases, and 23 bases lay in between. The CDR3 reads CASSPHGAGDGSSYEQYF. Here the CDR3 DNA reads TGTGCCAGCAGCCCGCACGGAGCAGGTGACGGTAGCTCCTACGAGCAGTACTTC.

This clonotype was seen only once. An end of the junction differs from the germline gene, which may be a read error. The chain has TRBV6-6 and TRBJ2-3, with TRBD2 as a possible D gene (6 bases). The V gene's germline CDR1 is MNHNY and CDR2 SVGAGI (reference sequence). This CDR3 spans 16 amino acids. This CDR3 reads CASSYSRLGSTATQYF. Here the CDR3 DNA reads TGTGCCAGCAGTTACTCGCGACTAGGGAGCACAGCTACGCAGTATTTT.

This clonotype was recorded many times. The chain carries TRBV7-9 and TRBJ2-1; perhaps TRBD1 as D (6 bases). The germline V gene encodes CDR1 SEHNR and CDR2 FQNEAQ (reference sequence). This CDR3 is built from 15 residues. V shed 5 bases and J shed 4 bases, with 15 bases lying between them. This chain's CDR3 is CASSPPEGVYNEQFF. CDR3 bases: TGTGCCAGCAGCCCTCCTGAGGGGGTATACAATGAGCAGTTCTTC.

A few counts support this clonotype. This rearrangement joins TRBV27 to TRBJ2-1; 8 positions match TRBD2. The CDR3 is 16 amino acids. V was pared by 0 bases and J by 4 bases, with 5 bases of the junction left unmatched. Germline CDR1 MNHEY, CDR2 SMNVEV (reference sequence). CDR3 in DNA: TGTGCCAGCAGTTTATCGCGGGGGGACGTGTACAATGAGCAGTTCTTC. It encodes CASSLSRGDVYNEQFF.

CDR3 in amino acids: CASRGDSNEAFF. The CDR3 nucleotides are TGCGCCAGCAGAGGGGACAGCAACGAAGCTTTCTTT. V is TRBV10-2 and J is TRBJ1-1; 7 bases are shared with TRBD1. The germline CDR1 and CDR2 sequences are WSHSY and SAAADI. With 6 bases clipped from V and 8 bases from J, the junction kept 6 bases outside the gene matches. The CDR3 length is 12 residues.

On this clonotype itself: One base away lies a much larger clone, so this may be a sequencing read error. The V call is TRBV7-9, the J call TRBJ1-1; 10 bases map to TRBD1. Looked up from germline, CDR1 is SEHNR and CDR2 is FQNEAQ (reference sequence). Trimming removed 10 bases from V and 10 bases from J; junction bases left unmatched: 18. The CDR3 runs to 15 residues. CDR3 region: CANRLDPGTGEAAFF. The CDR3 DNA reads as TGTGCCAACAGATTGGATCCCGGGACAGGGGAAGCAGCTTTCTTT. Full variable domain (remainder filled in from reference TRBV7-9 and TRBJ1-1): DTGVSQNPRHKITKRGQNVTFRCDPISEHNRLYWYRQTLGQGPEFLTYFQNEAQLEKSRLLSDRFSAERPKGSFSTLEIQRTEQGDSAMYLCANRLDPGTGEAAFFGQGTRLTVV.

Only one count was recorded for this clonotype. The chain combines TRBV5-6 with TRBJ2-5, with D perhaps TRBD1 (5 bases). The V gene lost 5 bases and the J gene lost 3 bases, with 14 bases spanning the gap. The V gene's germline CDR1 is SGHDT and CDR2 YYEEEE. This CDR3 comprises 14 residues. CDR3 protein: CASSYRTKEETQYF. CDR3 bases: TGTGCCAGCAGTTACAGGACAAAAGAAGAGACCCAGTACTTC.

This clonotype was recorded at least ten times. The V gene is TRBV7-9, the J gene TRBJ2-5, with D hard to call. Germline CDR1 SEHNR, CDR2 FQNEAQ (reference sequence). V lost 1 base and J 5 bases, leaving 11 bases between the germline ends. This CDR3 is 14 amino acids long. The CDR3 reads CASSLVMGSETQYF. The CDR3 nucleotides are TGTGCCAGCAGCTTAGTTATGGGGTCGGAGACCCAGTACTTC. Filled out from reference TRBV7-9 and TRBJ2-5, the complete variable domain reads DTGVSQNPRHKITKRGQNVTFRCDPISEHNRLYWYRQTLGQGPEFLTYFQNEAQLEKSRLLSDRFSAERPKGSFSTLEIQRTEQGDSAMYLCASSLVMGSETQYFGPGTRLLVL.

This clonotype was detected only once. The chain has TRBV27 and TRBJ2-1, with 7 bases matching TRBD1. V lost 5 bases and J lost 3; bases outside the gene matches: 10. The CDR3 consists of 16 residues. Looked up from germline, CDR1 is MNHEY and CDR2 is SMNVEV (reference sequence). This CDR3 is CASSPTGRPFYNEQFF. The CDR3 nucleotides are TGTGCCAGCAGTCCGACAGGGCGCCCCTTCTACAATGAGCAGTTCTTC.

This clonotype has more than one count but fewer than ten. This rearrangement joins TRBV10-1 to TRBJ2-1, with TRBD2 as a possible D gene (7 bases). V was trimmed by 7 bases and J by 13 bases, leaving 26 bases between them. CDR1 is WNHNN, CDR2 SYGVQD, per germline (reference sequence). CDR3 length: 15 amino acids. CDR3 residues: CASTPRGGGTNSQFF. The CDR3 DNA reads as TGCGCCAGCACCCCGAGAGGGGGGGGTACCAATTCACAGTTCTTC.